The source of this TCR beta chain is a study of T cell repertoires in cytomegalovirus infection. Whole-study context: Evidence of both CMV infection and a matching HLA type came from public TCR beta signatures.

Study-wide findings and caveats: The cumulative frequency of public TCR beta families identified carriers of CMV plus the relevant HLA. HLA-C-restricted TCR beta clonotypes specific for CMV led the ex vivo response.

TCRdb re-derived calls from the reads in MiXCR, one entry per CDR3 protein. The table includes some 130,000 distinct CDR3 sequences, more than 20% detected once. Germline values: CDR1 MNHNY, CDR2 SVGAGI (reference sequence). Trimming took 7 bases from V and 1 from J, leaving 11 bases between them. The CDR3 spans 14 residues. Concerning this clonotype: Antigen specificity is unknown.

The chain links TRBV6-6 to TRBJ1-3; weak D call: TRBD1 (5 bases). Input material: PBMCs, sequenced either directly or after in vitro stimulation (not recorded which). This sequence was found in a human donor in good health (CMV status not recorded). Some clones in this sample may be carry-over from other donors' samples. The CDR3 nucleotides are TGTGCCAGCACCAAAGGGGTGTCTGGAAACACCATATATTTT. Protein: CASTKGVSGNTIYF.